The 18 T cell receptor beta chains presented below share a single source sample, sequenced in a study of T cells in Graves' hyperthyroidism and ophthalmopathy. From RNA transcripts, TCR beta CDR3 regions were amplified. HTBI primers drove first-round RT-PCR of the TCR CDR3. MiXCR was run by TCRdb on the multiplex PCR reads, yielding one entry per CDR3 protein. The sample includes hundreds of thousands of distinct CDR3 sequences, about a sixth of them seen just once. Input material: blood. Every receptor here comes from a woman in her late teens or twenties with Graves' hyperthyroidism.

This clonotype was counted a few times. The chain recombines TRBV5-1 with TRBJ2-1; 11 bases match TRBD2. Germline-derived CDR1 and CDR2 are SGHRS and YFSETQ. J was trimmed by 8 bases and V by 4 bases; bases with no gene match: 8. The length of the CDR3 is 15 residues. This CDR3 is CASSGGGLAGDEQFF. CDR3 sequence (DNA): TGCGCCAGCAGCGGAGGAGGACTAGCGGGCGATGAGCAGTTCTTC.

This clonotype was recorded many times. The chain has TRBV11-2 and TRBJ1-2; tentative D call: TRBD1 (5 bases). The V end lost 3 bases, the J end lost 7 bases, and 15 bases lay between the germline ends. Germline V gives CDR1 SGHAT, CDR2 FQNNGV. The CDR3 is 14 amino acids. The CDR3 sequence: CASSFLKSGRGYTF. CDR3 coding DNA: TGTGCCAGCAGCTTTCTAAAGTCAGGGCGTGGCTACACCTTC.

This clonotype was seen at least ten times. The chain is built from TRBV29-1 and TRBJ2-7, with 8 nucleotides matching TRBD2. This CDR3 comprises 13 residues. J was trimmed by 7 bases and V by 2 bases; bases with no gene match: 7. Germline CDR1 and CDR2: SQVTM and ANQGSEA. CDR3 amino acids: CSVERAGGGEQYF. The DNA for the CDR3 is TGCAGCGTTGAAAGGGCGGGAGGCGGGGAGCAGTACTTC.

The V and J genes are TRBV2 and TRBJ1-5, with a possible D match to TRBD1 (6 bases). CDR1 and CDR2 from the germline V gene are SNHLY and FYNNEI. V was shortened by 3 bases and J by 2 bases, with 11 bases between the two germline ends. This CDR3 is built from 15 residues. This chain's CDR3 is CASSDTGAGNQPQHF. The CDR3 coding sequence is TGTGCCAGCAGTGACACGGGGGCGGGCAATCAGCCCCAGCATTTT.

This clonotype was seen repeatedly, ten times or more. This chain uses TRBV27 with TRBJ2-1; D perhaps matches TRBD1 (6 bases). Per the germline V gene, CDR1 is MNHEY and CDR2 is SMNVEV (reference sequence). This CDR3 contains 17 residues. Trimming shortened V by 6 bases and J by 2 bases, and 20 bases separated the two germline ends. The CDR3 sequence is CASSSRQVTTPYNEQFF. The CDR3 region has the DNA TGTGCCAGCAGCAGCCGACAGGTCACTACTCCCTACAATGAGCAGTTCTTC.

Ten or more counts support this clonotype. The rearrangement joins TRBV15 to TRBJ2-3, with TRBD2 matching over 8 bases. The CDR3 sequence is 15 residues long. Germline values: CDR1 LNHNV, CDR2 YYDKDF (reference sequence). The ends lost 5 bases at V and 0 bases at J; junction bases unmatched: 4. As DNA, the CDR3 is TGTGCCACCAGCGCGGGGGGCCCTAGCACAGATACGCAGTATTTT. Amino acid sequence: CATSAGGPSTDTQYF.

This clonotype occurred a few times. The chain couples TRBV20-1 to TRBJ2-7; D gene unclear. In germline, CDR1 is DFQATT, CDR2 SNEGSKA (reference sequence). V lost 3 bases and J 3 bases, leaving 12 bases between the germline ends. The CDR3 extends over 13 amino acids. CDR3 nucleotides: TGCAGTGCTAGGCCCACGAGAGTCTACGAGCAGTACTTC. It translates to CSARPTRVYEQYF.

This clonotype appeared a few times. J is TRBJ2-7 and V is TRBV4-2, with D perhaps TRBD1 (6 bases). Germline lookup yields CDR1 LGHNA and CDR2 YNFKEQ. The CDR3 is 16 amino acids. With 1 base removed from V and 3 bases from J, the gap between germline ends came to 16 bases. The CDR3 DNA reads as TGTGCCAGCAGCCAAGTGGGGGCGGGTCAACGCTACGAGCAGTACTTC. Residues: CASSQVGAGQRYEQYF.

Turning to this clonotype: A much bigger clone sits one base away, suggesting this may be a read error. The gene calls are TRBV12-3 or TRBV12-4 and TRBJ2-1; no clear D. The CDR3 consists of 13 residues. CDR3 sequence: CASSKDHYNEQLF. The CDR3 bases are TGTGCCAGCAGTAAGGACCACTACAATGAGCAGCTCTTC.

The chain has TRBV27 and TRBJ2-4; perhaps TRBD2 as D (5 bases). V shed 3 bases and J shed 6 bases, with 12 bases lying between them. The CDR3 has 14 residues. Germline CDR1 and CDR2: MNHEY and SMNVEV (reference sequence). CDR3 in DNA: TGTGCCAGCAGTTTTGGGCAGCGGCTAAACATTCAGTACTTC. Its translation: CASSFGQRLNIQYF.

The sample holds many counts of this clonotype. The chain employs TRBV20-1 and TRBJ2-3; TRBD1 aligns across 7 bases. The CDR3 contains 14 residues. The germline V gene encodes CDR1 DFQATT and CDR2 SNEGSKA (reference sequence). J gave up 0 bases and V 6 bases, and 6 bases lay outside the gene matches. DNA of the CDR3: TGCAGTGCCCCCTGGGACAGAAGCACAGATACGCAGTATTTT. It yields the protein CSAPWDRSTDTQYF.

For this clonotype: A much bigger clone sits one base away, suggesting this may be a read error. The conserved phenylalanine or tryptophan normally closing the CDR3 is absent here, so this likely arose from a read error. V gene TRBV20-1 combines with J gene TRBJ1-6; D uncertain. The CDR3 is 16 amino acids. Trimming took 5 bases from V and 6 from J, leaving 20 bases between them. Germline V lookup: CDR1 DFQATT, CDR2 SNEGSKA (reference sequence). In nucleotides, the CDR3 is TGCAGTGCTCCTCGAGGGAGCGGAGCACTTAATTCACCCCTCCACTCT. This encodes CSAPRGSGALNSPLHS.

As concerns this clonotype: Given a much more abundant clone one base away, this may be a read error. The chain employs TRBV20-1 and TRBJ1-1; weak D call: TRBD1 (5 bases). This CDR3 has 11 residues. The germline gives CDR1 DFQATT, CDR2 SNEGSKA (reference sequence). Trimming removed 6 bases from V and 10 bases from J, with 15 bases in between. This chain's CDR3 is CSAGTGVGAFF. CDR3 nucleotides: TGCAGTGCCGGAACAGGAGTTGGAGCTTTCTTT.

This clonotype turned up a few times. The J gene is TRBJ1-2, the V gene TRBV11-2; TRBD1 might be the D (6 bases). The CDR3 is 15 amino acids. In germline, CDR1 is SGHAT, CDR2 FQNNGV. Trimming removed 3 bases at V and 0 bases at J, with 11 bases between. For the CDR3, the DNA is TGTGCCAGCAGCTTGCAGGGGCTGGCTAACTATGGCTACACCTTC. As protein: CASSLQGLANYGYTF.

This clonotype was found a few times. The chain uses TRBV13 and TRBJ2-3; 9 bases align to TRBD2. Germline V gene sequence: CDR1 PRHDT, CDR2 FYEKMQ (reference sequence). V was pared by 6 bases and J by 4 bases, with 11 bases of the junction left unmatched. CDR3 length: 16 residues. The DNA for the CDR3 is TGTGCCAGCAGTATAGAGGCTAGCGGGATCCCAGATACGCAGTATTTT. Translating it yields CASSIEASGIPDTQYF.

The rearrangement uses TRBV4-3 and TRBJ1-2; perhaps TRBD1 as D (6 bases). Germline CDR1 LGHNA, CDR2 YSLEER. The ends were cut back, 2 bases at V and 8 bases at J, with 21 bases in the middle. The CDR3 sequence is 16 residues long. CDR3 sequence (DNA): TGCGCCAGCAGCCAATCCCCCCCTCTAGGGGGACAAGGCTACACCTTC. Protein: CASSQSPPLGGQGYTF.

This clonotype was detected ten times or more. CDR3 residues: CASTNAGQANTEAFF. The CDR3 DNA follows: TGTGCCAGCACTAACGCCGGACAGGCGAACACTGAAGCTTTCTTT. J is TRBJ1-1 and V is TRBV7-2, with TRBD1 matching over 7 bases. Germline lookup yields CDR1 SGHTA and CDR2 FQGNSA. The V and J ends lost 7 bases and 1 base, in that order; junction bases with no gene match: 9. CDR3 size: 15 residues.

The rearrangement joins TRBV29-1 to TRBJ1-1; unclear D gene. Germline V gives CDR1 SQVTM, CDR2 ANQGSEA. The length of the CDR3 is 13 residues. Between the trimmed V and J ends, which lost 4 bases and 1 base, there was a span of 10 bases. CDR3 sequence reads: CSVGVGQNTEAFF. The CDR3 DNA follows: TGCAGCGTTGGGGTTGGTCAGAACACTGAAGCTTTCTTT.